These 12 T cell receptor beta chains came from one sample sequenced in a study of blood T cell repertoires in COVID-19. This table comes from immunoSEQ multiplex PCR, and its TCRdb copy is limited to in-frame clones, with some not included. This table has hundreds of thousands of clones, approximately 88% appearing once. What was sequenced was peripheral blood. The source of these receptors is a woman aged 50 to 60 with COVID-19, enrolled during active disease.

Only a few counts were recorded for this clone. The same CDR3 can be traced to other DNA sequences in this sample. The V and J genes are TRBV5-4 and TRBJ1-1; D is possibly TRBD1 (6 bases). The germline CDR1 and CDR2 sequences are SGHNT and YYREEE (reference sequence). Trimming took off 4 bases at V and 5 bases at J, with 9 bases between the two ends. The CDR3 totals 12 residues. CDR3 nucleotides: TGTGCCAGCAGCCCCCAGGGGACTGAAGCTTTCTTT. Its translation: CASSPQGTEAFF.

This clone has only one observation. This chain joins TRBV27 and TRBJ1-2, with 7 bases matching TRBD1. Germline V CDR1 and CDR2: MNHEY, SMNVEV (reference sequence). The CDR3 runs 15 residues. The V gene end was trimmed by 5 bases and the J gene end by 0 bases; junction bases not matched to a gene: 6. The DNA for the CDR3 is TGTGCCAGCAGTCCGCGGACAGGAGCTAACTATGGCTACACCTTC. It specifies CASSPRTGANYGYTF.

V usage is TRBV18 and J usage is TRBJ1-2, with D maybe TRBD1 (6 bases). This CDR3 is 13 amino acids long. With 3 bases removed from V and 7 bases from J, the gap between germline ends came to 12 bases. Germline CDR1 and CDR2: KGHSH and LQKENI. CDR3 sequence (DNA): TGTGCCAGCTCACCCTCCACAGGGTTTGGCTACACCTTC. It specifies CASSPSTGFGYTF.

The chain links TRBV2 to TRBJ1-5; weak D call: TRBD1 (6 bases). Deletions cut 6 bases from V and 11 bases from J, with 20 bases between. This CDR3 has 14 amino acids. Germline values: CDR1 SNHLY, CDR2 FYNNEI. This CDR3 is CASSSDSLRGAQHF. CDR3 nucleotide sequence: TGTGCCAGCAGCTCGGACAGCCTTCGGGGGGCCCAGCATTTT.

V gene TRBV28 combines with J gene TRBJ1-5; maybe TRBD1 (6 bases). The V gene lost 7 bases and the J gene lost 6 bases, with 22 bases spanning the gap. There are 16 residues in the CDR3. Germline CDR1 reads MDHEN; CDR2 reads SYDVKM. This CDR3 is CASTIYTGNVLQPQHF. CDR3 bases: TGTGCCAGCACTATTTACACAGGGAACGTACTTCAGCCCCAGCATTTT.

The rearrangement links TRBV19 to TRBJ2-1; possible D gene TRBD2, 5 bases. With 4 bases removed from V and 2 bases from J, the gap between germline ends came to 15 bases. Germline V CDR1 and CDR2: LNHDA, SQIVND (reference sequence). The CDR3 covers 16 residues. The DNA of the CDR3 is TGTGCCAGTAGTAGCCCTGATCGGGGTCCCTACAATGAGCAGTTCTTC. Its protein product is CASSSPDRGPYNEQFF.

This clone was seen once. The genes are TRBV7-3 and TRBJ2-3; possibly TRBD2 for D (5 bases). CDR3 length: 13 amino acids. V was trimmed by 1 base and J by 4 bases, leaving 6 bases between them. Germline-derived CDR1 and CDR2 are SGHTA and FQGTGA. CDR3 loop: CASSLNGADTQYF. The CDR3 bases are TGTGCCAGCAGCTTAAACGGGGCAGATACGCAGTATTTT.

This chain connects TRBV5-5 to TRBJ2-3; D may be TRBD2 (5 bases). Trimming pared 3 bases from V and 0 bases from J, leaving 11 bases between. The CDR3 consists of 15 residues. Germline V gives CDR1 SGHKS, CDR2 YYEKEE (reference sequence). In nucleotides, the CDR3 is TGTGCCAGCAGCTCAACAAGGACTAGCACAGATACGCAGTATTTT. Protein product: CASSSTRTSTDTQYF.

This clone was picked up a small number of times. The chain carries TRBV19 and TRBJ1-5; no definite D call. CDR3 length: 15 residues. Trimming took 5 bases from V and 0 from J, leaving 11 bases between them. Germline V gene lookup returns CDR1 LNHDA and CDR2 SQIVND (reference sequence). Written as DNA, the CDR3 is TGTGCCAGTAGTGAGTGGTCTAATAGCAATCAGCCCCAGCATTTT. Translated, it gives CASSEWSNSNQPQHF.

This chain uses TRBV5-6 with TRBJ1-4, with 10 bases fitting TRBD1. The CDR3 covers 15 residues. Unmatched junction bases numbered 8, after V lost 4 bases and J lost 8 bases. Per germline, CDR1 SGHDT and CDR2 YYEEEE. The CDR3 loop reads CASSADRGREEKLFF. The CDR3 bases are TGTGCCAGCAGCGCCGACAGGGGGCGGGAGGAAAAACTGTTTTTT.

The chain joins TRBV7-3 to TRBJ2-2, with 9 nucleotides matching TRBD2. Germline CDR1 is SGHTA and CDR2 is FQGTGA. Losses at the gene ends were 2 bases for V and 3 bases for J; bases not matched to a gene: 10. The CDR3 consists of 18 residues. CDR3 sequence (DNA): TGTGCCAGCAGCTTACTCCCTCCTAGCGGGGTAGACACCGGGGAGCTGTTTTTT. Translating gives CASSLLPPSGVDTGELFF.

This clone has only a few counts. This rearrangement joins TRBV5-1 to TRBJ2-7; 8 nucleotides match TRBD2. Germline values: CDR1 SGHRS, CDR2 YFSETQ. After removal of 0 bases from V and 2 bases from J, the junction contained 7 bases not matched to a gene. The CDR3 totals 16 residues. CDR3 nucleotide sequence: TGCGCCAGCAGCTTGGCTCTGACTAGCGACACCTACGAGCAGTACTTC. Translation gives CASSLALTSDTYEQYF.